Listed below are T cell receptor beta chains from one sample, sequenced in a study of blood T cell repertoires in COVID-19. Clones were sequenced by immunoSEQ multiplex PCR, and TCRdb holds only the in-frame ones, with some missing. The sample consists of approximately 200,000 clones, 80% to 90% of them appearing once. What was sequenced was peripheral blood. The receptors originated from a human donor with active or convalescent COVID-19. The donor label of this sample is uncertain. The CDR3 runs from the conserved cysteine through the conserved F or W. D genes are given only for firm matches. Only part of the rows carry a size: once, few, many, or a class if the clone is expanded.

J gene,clone size,D gene,V gene,CDR3 length,CDR3 DNA,CDR3 protein
TRBJ1-2,-,TRBD1,TRBV12-5,14,TGTGCTAGTGGTACGGCGGGGACAGGGAATGGCTACACCTTC,CASGTAGTGNGYTF
TRBJ1-3,-,TRBD1,TRBV18,15,TGTGCCAGCTCACCACGGGACAGCTCTGGAAACACCATATATTTT,CASSPRDSSGNTIYF
TRBJ2-5,-,-,TRBV6-5,13,TGTGCCAGCAGTCGCACACCGCAAGAGACCCAGTACTTC,CASSRTPQETQYF
TRBJ2-3,-,TRBD2,TRBV9,17,TGTGCCAGCAGCGTAGCCGATGGACTAGCGGGGGGAGATACGCAGTATTTT,CASSVADGLAGGDTQYF
TRBJ2-3,-,-,TRBV10-3,17,TGTGCCATCAGCGGGGGAGGACGGGCGGGACGCACAGATACGCAGTATTTT,CAISGGGRAGRTDTQYF
TRBJ1-2,-,-,TRBV6-4,14,TGTGCCAGCAGTGACTCAGGACTTAACTATGGCTACACCTTC,CASSDSGLNYGYTF
TRBJ1-6,-,-,TRBV5-1,16,TGCGCCAGCAGCTTGGATTGGGGAGAGAGCATTTCACCCCTCCACTTT,CASSLDWGESISPLHF
TRBJ2-3,once,-,TRBV2,13,TGTGCCAGCAGAGCCCCATTGGCAGCGACGCAGTATTTT,CASRAPLAATQYF
TRBJ2-1,-,TRBD2,TRBV13,20,TGTGCCAGCAGCCAATGGGGGGCAGGGCACGCGGCTAGCGGGGGCAATGAGCAGTTCTTC,CASSQWGAGHAASGGNEQFF
TRBJ2-5,few,-,TRBV7-2,15,TGTGCCAGCAGCTTAGTTGAAACCCCGGGGGAGACCCAGTACTTC,CASSLVETPGETQYF
TRBJ1-4,-,TRBD1,TRBV6-5,14,TGTGCCAGCTTGGGGACAGTCCTCAATGAAAAACTGTTTTTT,CASLGTVLNEKLFF
TRBJ2-4,-,TRBD1,TRBV18,14,TGTGCCAGCTCACAACCGGGACAGGGAAACATTCAGTACTTC,CASSQPGQGNIQYF
TRBJ2-7,-,TRBD1,TRBV5-1,17,TGCGCCAGCAGCTTGAGGACGTTGATGGACAGGAACGACGAGCAGTACTTC,CASSLRTLMDRNDEQYF
TRBJ2-3,-,-,TRBV9,15,TGTGCCAGCAGCGTAGGGGGGGTATGGACAGATACGCAGTATTTT,CASSVGGVWTDTQYF
TRBJ2-3,-,TRBD1,TRBV13,15,TGTGCCAGCAGCTTCCGGACAGGGTTCACAGATACGCAGTATTTT,CASSFRTGFTDTQYF
TRBJ2-2,-,-,TRBV7-2,14,TGTGCCAGCAGCTTATGGGGGCGGACCGGGGAGCTGTTTTTT,CASSLWGRTGELFF
TRBJ1-5,once,-,TRBV2,14,TGTGCCAGCACTCGCGGGCTGGAGGGGCAGCCCCAGCATTTT,CASTRGLEGQPQHF
TRBJ1-1,-,-,TRBV9,15,TGTGCCAGCAGCGCGTGGGACGGGGAGGGCTCTGAAGCTTTCTTT,CASSAWDGEGSEAFF
TRBJ2-7,-,TRBD1,TRBV10-2,16,TGCGCCAGCAGTGAGTCCCAGAACAGGGGGCACTACGAGCAGTACTTC,CASSESQNRGHYEQYF
TRBJ1-1,-,-,TRBV7-3,14,TGTGCCACCAAAGTTACACCAGGTGAGACTGAAGCTTTCTTT,CATKVTPGETEAFF
TRBJ2-4,-,-,TRBV18,16,TGTGCCAGCTCACCAAACGACGACAGGCCTCGAGGCATTCAGTACTTC,CASSPNDDRPRGIQYF
TRBJ2-2,-,TRBD1,TRBV11-2,16,TGTGCCAGCAGCTTCATCAACCGGGACAGGGGAATAGAGCTGTTTTTT,CASSFINRDRGIELFF
TRBJ2-7,-,TRBD1,TRBV29-1,14,TGCAGCGCTGATGAGGGACAGGGGTCCTACGAGCAGTACTTC,CSADEGQGSYEQYF
TRBJ2-7,-,-,TRBV28,15,TGTGCCAGCAGTCCCCGCGGGCGCGGGACCTACGAGCAGTACTTC,CASSPRGRGTYEQYF
TRBJ2-1,once,TRBD2,TRBV7-9,13,TGTGCCAGCAGACTAGCGGGGCTCAATGAGCAGTTCTTC,CASRLAGLNEQFF
TRBJ2-5,-,-,TRBV28,14,TGTGCCAGCAGTTTACCGGTAAACCAAGAGACCCAGTACTTC,CASSLPVNQETQYF
TRBJ2-5,-,-,TRBV18,13,TGTGCCAGCTCCCAAGGGGTTGGGGAGACCCAGTACTTC,CASSQGVGETQYF
TRBJ2-1,-,-,TRBV18,18,TGTGCCAGCTCACCACAAATACGGGACAGGGGACTAGCAGGGGAGCAGTTCTTC,CASSPQIRDRGLAGEQFF
TRBJ1-5,-,-,TRBV7-9,16,TGTGCCAGCAGCTTAGGGCAGGAGAGGGGCAATCAGCCCCAGCATTTT,CASSLGQERGNQPQHF
TRBJ1-3,-,-,TRBV21-1,15,TGTGCCAACGGGGACAGGGATAGGGCTGGAAACACCATATATTTT,CANGDRDRAGNTIYF
TRBJ1-3,once,TRBD1,TRBV25-1,14,TGTGCCAGCAGTACAGGGGGCTCTGGAAACACCATATATTTT,CASSTGGSGNTIYF
TRBJ1-1,-,TRBD1,TRBV3-1/TRBV3-2,14,TGTGCCAGCAGCTACGGGACAGGGGGCCGTGGGGCTTTCTTT,CASSYGTGGRGAFF
TRBJ2-5,-,-,TRBV5-4,17,TGTGCCAGCAGCTTGCCCAGGCCAGGGGTAGGGTCCGGGACCCAGTACTTC,CASSLPRPGVGSGTQYF
TRBJ1-1,few,-,TRBV18,14,TGTGCCAGCTCCCCAGGGGACGCGGGGACTGAAGCTTTCTTT,CASSPGDAGTEAFF
TRBJ2-3,-,-,TRBV30,15,TGTGCCTGGAGTGTAGGGGCGGGAATTAAAGATACGCAGTATTTT,CAWSVGAGIKDTQYF
TRBJ2-7,-,-,TRBV11-3,17,TGTGCCAGCAGCTTAGACTCGAGCGGGCGCCCGTTTTCCGAGCAGTACTTC,CASSLDSSGRPFSEQYF
TRBJ2-3,-,TRBD2,TRBV3-1/TRBV3-2,13,TGTGCCAGCAGCCAAGATAGGCTAGCGGGGCAGTATTTT,CASSQDRLAGQYF
TRBJ2-2,-,TRBD2,TRBV5-1,19,TGCGCCAGCAGCTTGGTCTGGACTAGCGGGAGGGTTATCACCGGGGAGCTGTTTTTT,CASSLVWTSGRVITGELFF
TRBJ2-5,-,TRBD2,TRBV7-9,14,TGTGCCAGCAGCTTAGTGGGGACTACGGAGACCCAGTACTTC,CASSLVGTTETQYF
TRBJ2-7,-,TRBD2,TRBV25-1,17,TGTGCCAGCAGTGCTTCCTCTCGGGGCGGGAGGGCCGGCGAGCAGTACTTC,CASSASSRGGRAGEQYF
TRBJ2-7,once,TRBD2,TRBV12-5,16,TGTGCTAGTGGTTTGGTACGCGCGGGAGGCTCCTACGAGCAGTACTTC,CASGLVRAGGSYEQYF
TRBJ1-1,-,TRBD1,TRBV5-4,15,TGTGCCAGCAGCCCCGCGGGACAGGGAAACACTGAAGCTTTCTTT,CASSPAGQGNTEAFF
TRBJ2-3,-,TRBD2,TRBV9,14,TGTGCCAGCAGCGGACTAGCGAGGACAGATACGCAGTATTTT,CASSGLARTDTQYF
TRBJ2-3,few,-,TRBV21-1,18,TGTGCCAGCAGCCCACATTTGGACGGGAGGGCCCCGGCCGATACGCAGTATTTT,CASSPHLDGRAPADTQYF
TRBJ2-5,few,-,TRBV27,12,TGTGCCAGCAGTACTCCCACGGAGACCCAGTACTTC,CASSTPTETQYF
TRBJ1-1,few,-,TRBV11-2,13,TGTGCCAGCATGCGTAATAGCAGGGGCCAAGCTTTCTTT,CASMRNSRGQAFF